The 12 T cell receptor beta chains below come from one sample, sequenced in a study of blood T cell repertoires in COVID-19. The assay was immunoSEQ multiplex PCR, and TCRdb's table has in-frame clones only and misses some. The repertoire includes about 140,000 clones, about 83% of them detected once, and 3% to 3.5% sits in the top ten. Sequencing used PBMCs or T cells enriched from blood (not recorded which). Receptors originate from a woman aged 45-60 years with acute COVID-19.

V gene TRBV12-5 combines with J gene TRBJ1-4, with TRBD1 matching 7 bases. CDR1 is LGHNT, CDR2 FRNRAP, per germline. CDR3 size: 15 residues. J gave up 4 bases and V 7 bases, and 9 bases lay outside the gene matches. The CDR3 is CASALFRDSNEKLFF. CDR3 DNA: TGTGCTAGTGCTTTATTCCGGGACAGTAATGAAAAACTGTTTTTT.

This rearrangement joins TRBV5-8 to TRBJ1-1; D unclear. The CDR3 has 13 residues. V lost 4 bases to trimming and J lost 1 base, with 8 bases between them. Germline V gene sequence: CDR1 SGHTS, CDR2 YDEGEE. The CDR3 region is CASSPYKNTEAFF. The CDR3 coding sequence is TGTGCCAGCAGCCCGTACAAGAACACTGAAGCTTTCTTT. Full variable domain (outside the CDR3, taken from reference TRBV5-8 and TRBJ1-1): EAGVTQSPTHLIKTRGQQATLRCSPISGHTSVYWYQQALGLGLQFLLWYDEGEERNRGNFPPRFSGRQFPNYSSELNVNALELEDSALYLCASSPYKNTEAFFGQGTRLTVV.

V gene TRBV9 combines with J gene TRBJ1-4, with a possible D match to TRBD1 (6 bases). From germline, CDR1 is SGDLS and CDR2 YYNGEE. The CDR3 totals 14 residues. V was pared by 3 bases and J by 4 bases, with 10 bases between. The DNA for the CDR3 is TGTGCCAGCAGCGCGAGGGGGGGTAATGAAAAACTGTTTTTT. Residues: CASSARGGNEKLFF.

V usage is TRBV19 and J usage is TRBJ2-3; 15 bases are shared with TRBD2. Germline CDR1 LNHDA, CDR2 SQIVND (reference sequence). CDR3 length: 17 residues. V was pared by 5 bases and J by 5 bases, with 8 bases of the junction left unmatched. The CDR3 region has the DNA TGTGCCAGTAGTTCCGCCGGGACTAGCGGGAGGCAAGATACGCAGTATTTT. It codes for CASSSAGTSGRQDTQYF.

The chain links TRBV27 to TRBJ1-5, with D uncertain. The V and J ends lost 8 bases and 8 bases respectively, with 16 bases between them. The CDR3 loop spans 13 amino acids. Germline V gene sequence: CDR1 MNHEY, CDR2 SMNVEV (reference sequence). CDR3 sequence reads: CASGGRLEEPQHF. The DNA for the CDR3 is TGTGCCAGCGGCGGGCGACTGGAGGAGCCCCAGCATTTT.

The chain employs TRBV7-2 and TRBJ1-6, with D perhaps matching TRBD1 (5 bases). V dropped 5 bases and J dropped 1 base, with 12 bases sitting between them. CDR3 length: 16 amino acids. CDR1 and CDR2 from the germline V gene are SGHTA and FQGNSA. The chain's CDR3 is CASSQDSSSYNSPLHF. DNA for the CDR3: TGTGCCAGCAGCCAAGACAGCAGTTCCTATAATTCACCCCTCCACTTT.

This chain links TRBV28 with TRBJ1-6; 7 bases align to TRBD1. CDR3 length equals 14 residues. J was trimmed by 7 bases and V by 4 bases; bases with no gene match: 4. Germline assignment: CDR1 MDHEN and CDR2 SYDVKM. Here the CDR3 reads CASSSGTENSPLHF. The CDR3 DNA sequence: TGTGCCAGCAGTTCCGGGACAGAGAATTCACCCCTCCACTTT. Supplemented by reference TRBV28 and TRBJ1-6, the full variable domain reads DVKVTQSSRYLVKRTGEKVFLECVQDMDHENMFWYRQDPGLGLRLIYFSYDVKMKEKGDIPEGYSVSREKKERFSLILESASTNQTSMYLCASSSGTENSPLHFGNGTRLTVT.

The rearrangement joins TRBV7-9 to TRBJ1-4, with TRBD1 as a possible D gene (6 bases). This CDR3 comprises 15 residues. Germline lookup yields CDR1 SEHNR and CDR2 FQNEAQ (reference sequence). Trimming cost V 6 bases and J 4 bases, with 15 bases left between them. The CDR3 reads CASRPTGLLNEKLFF. The CDR3 DNA is TGTGCCAGCAGGCCTACAGGGCTCCTTAATGAAAAACTGTTTTTT.

The CDR3: CATSDQGSNEKLFF. CDR3 nucleotide sequence: TGTGCCACCAGTGATCAGGGGAGTAATGAAAAACTGTTTTTT. The genes are TRBV24-1 and TRBJ1-4; D is possibly TRBD1 (6 bases). Germline loops: CDR1 KGHDR, CDR2 SFDVKD. There are 14 residues in the CDR3. Trimming shortened V by 3 bases and J by 4 bases, and 8 bases separated the two germline ends.

The genes are TRBV6-2 or TRBV6-3 and TRBJ1-5, with 7 bases identical to TRBD1. V lost 2 bases and J lost 7; bases outside the gene matches: 11. Germline V lookup: CDR1 MNHEY, CDR2 SVGEGT. The CDR3 spans 16 residues. The CDR3 DNA follows: TGTGCCAGCAGTTACGCGGGGCAGGGGGGATTCCAGCCCCAGCATTTT. It encodes CASSYAGQGGFQPQHF.

CDR3 sequence: CATSRERQNNQPQHF. The CDR3 nucleotides read TGTGCCACCAGCAGAGAGAGACAGAACAATCAGCCCCAGCATTTT. The chain employs TRBV15 and TRBJ1-5; a possible D gene is TRBD1 (5 bases). Trimming shortened V by 0 bases and J by 3 bases, and 9 bases separated the two germline ends. The germline V gene encodes CDR1 LNHNV and CDR2 YYDKDF (reference sequence). This CDR3 comprises 15 residues.

The chain recombines TRBV7-9 with TRBJ2-1; no definite D call. V was clipped by 3 bases and J by 4 bases, with 7 bases between them. Germline-derived CDR1 and CDR2 are SEHNR and FQNEAQ (reference sequence). The CDR3 has 13 amino acids. CDR3 loop: CASSFQVYNEQFF. CDR3 DNA sequence: TGTGCCAGCAGCTTTCAGGTATACAATGAGCAGTTCTTC. Supplemented by reference TRBV7-9 and TRBJ2-1, the full variable domain reads DTGVSQNPRHKITKRGQNVTFRCDPISEHNRLYWYRQTLGQGPEFLTYFQNEAQLEKSRLLSDRFSAERPKGSFSTLEIQRTEQGDSAMYLCASSFQVYNEQFFGPGTRLTVL.